This record looks at one T cell receptor (beta chain) sequence and its context. Clones were sequenced by immunoSEQ multiplex PCR, and TCRdb holds only the in-frame ones, with some missing. The table shows approximately 28,000 clones, with more than 80% occurring only once. This sample stems from a study of sequential checkpoint blockade in melanoma. Overall study: First-line arms were nivolumab then ipilimumab, or the reverse, randomized 1:1.

The treatment was: randomized to nivolumab then ipilimumab (arm A) or the reverse (arm B). PBMC sorting kept live CD3+CD8+ cells without CD19 or CD56. Specimen: CD8+ T cells sorted from blood (inferred from file names), collected from a patient given nivolumab and ipilimumab in sequence. The sequence was obtained from a human donor with melanoma.

The CDR3 bases are TGTGCCAGCCCACTCAGCGCGGAAAGCTCCTACAATGAGCAGTTCTTC. This gives the protein CASPLSAESSYNEQFF. The V and J genes are TRBV21-1 and TRBJ2-1; TRBD2 was called by the table and not checked on the DNA. TRBV21-1 is annotated as a pseudogene. The CDR3 has 16 residues.